This T cell receptor (beta chain) was found in a study of metastatic and nonmetastatic thyroid tumors. Authors' methods: The authors used CDR3 differences across clinicopathological groups to build a distant-metastasis classifier for papillary thyroid cancer. TCRdb re-analyzed the PCR reads through MiXCR. Here the V and J calls rest on TCRdb's processing, not on the authors' analysis. The table records fewer than 25,000 clones, 23% of them present only once. This CDR3 has 15 amino acids. Unmatched junction bases numbered 8, after V lost 5 bases and J lost 5 bases. No patient received treatment before thyroid surgery. This clone was counted many times.

The material sequenced was blood. The rearrangement joins TRBV12-3 or TRBV12-4 to TRBJ2-2, with 7 positions matching TRBD1. The origin of this receptor is a male donor with papillary thyroid cancer or a benign thyroid nodule (not recorded which). Some clones in this sample may be carry-over from other donors' samples. DNA of the CDR3: TGTGCCAGCAGTATAAGGACAGGCGCGACCGGGGAGCTGTTTTTT. Translated: CASSIRTGATGELFF.